The rows below give T cell receptor beta chains drawn from one sample of a study of graft-versus-host responses after intestinal transplantation. Only in-frame clones appear in the TCRdb table, and some are missing; sequencing was by immunoSEQ multiplex PCR. The sample records 55,000 to 75,000 clones, 84% being singletons. Their recognized antigens are unknown. The sample in question was unstimulated CD4+ T cells sorted from spleen or lymph node cells, obtained before transplant. Source of these receptors: a human donor who was the organ donor for an intestinal transplant. Both conserved end residues are part of each CDR3. A D gene is named only where the DNA matches it firmly. Expanded clones get a size class; other rows say once, few or many, or leave the size out.

j_call v_call clone_size d_call cdr3_nt cdr3_aa
TRBJ1-2 TRBV27 once . TGTGCCACCAAAGAGAGGTCGACCCTATGGGGCTACACCTTC CATKERSTLWGYTF
TRBJ2-4 TRBV7-2 . . TGTGCCAGCAGCCACTGGAGCGTAAACATTCAGTACTTC CASSHWSVNIQYF
TRBJ1-5 TRBV25-1 . TRBD1 TGTGCCAGCAGACCTGGGGACAGGGGGGAAGGGGAGGATCAGCCCCAGCATTTT CASRPGDRGEGEDQPQHF
TRBJ1-1 TRBV4-1 . TRBD1 TGCGCCAGCAGCCGTCTACCGTCGGACAGGGCCTCCGAAGCTTTCTTT CASSRLPSDRASEAFF
TRBJ1-5 TRBV4-1 . . TGCGCCAGCAGCCCCACTCCTCGGGAGCCCCAGCATTTT CASSPTPREPQHF
TRBJ1-4 TRBV4-1 few . TGCGCCAGCAGCCAAGGGAAAGGGGAGGGAGAAAAACTGTTTTTT CASSQGKGEGEKLFF
TRBJ2-3 TRBV6-4 . . TGTGCCAGCAGTGACTCGAGATCGAGGACAGATACGCAGTATTTT CASSDSRSRTDTQYF
TRBJ1-3 TRBV29-1 . TRBD1 TGCAGCGTTGAGACCGGACAGGGGACCGGAAACACCATATATTTT CSVETGQGTGNTIYF
TRBJ1-6 TRBV4-1 . . TGCGCCAGCAGCCCGGACAGTTCACCCCTCCACTTT CASSPDSSPLHF
TRBJ2-3 TRBV10-2 . TRBD2 TGCGCCAGCCGGGCAAGCGGGGGGTTAGCAGATACGCAGTATTTT CASRASGGLADTQYF
TRBJ1-6 TRBV18 once . TGTGCCAGCTCACCCGGCGGGGATTCACCCCTCCACTTT CASSPGGDSPLHF
TRBJ1-6 TRBV9 . TRBD1 TGTGCCAGCAGCTCACTGACAGGGGGCTCTTCCAATTCACCCCTCCACTTT CASSSLTGGSSNSPLHF
TRBJ1-4 TRBV7-9 few . TGTGCCAGCAGCCCCTCTTCGACTAATGAAAAACTGTTTTTT CASSPSSTNEKLFF
TRBJ1-2 TRBV30 . . TGTGCCTCGAGCCGGGTCTATGGCTACACCTTC CASSRVYGYTF
TRBJ2-3 TRBV13 . TRBD2 TGTGCCAGCAGCTTAGTCCGGGGGGGGGCAGATACGCAGTATTTT CASSLVRGGADTQYF
TRBJ1-4 TRBV10-3 few . TGTGCCATCAGTGAGTCGGCTGGCAAGACTAATGAAAAACTGTTTTTT CAISESAGKTNEKLFF
TRBJ1-3 TRBV28 . TRBD1 TGTGCCAGCAGTATACCCAATCAGGGGGTGGGTGGAAACACCATATATTTT CASSIPNQGVGGNTIYF